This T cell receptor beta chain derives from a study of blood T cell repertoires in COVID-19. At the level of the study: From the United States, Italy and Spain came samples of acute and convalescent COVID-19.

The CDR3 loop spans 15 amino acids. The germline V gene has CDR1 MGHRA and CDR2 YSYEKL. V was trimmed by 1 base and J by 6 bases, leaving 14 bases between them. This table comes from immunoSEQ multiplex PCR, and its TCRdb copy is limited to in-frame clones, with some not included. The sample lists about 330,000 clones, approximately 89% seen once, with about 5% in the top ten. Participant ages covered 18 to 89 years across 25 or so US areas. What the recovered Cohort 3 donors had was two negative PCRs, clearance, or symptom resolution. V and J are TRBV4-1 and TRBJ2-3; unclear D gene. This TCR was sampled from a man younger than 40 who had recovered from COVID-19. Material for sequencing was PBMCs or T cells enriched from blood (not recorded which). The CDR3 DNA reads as TGCGCCAGCAGCCAAGTATCCCAGGTCGGCGATACGCAGTATTTT. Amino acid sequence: CASSQVSQVGDTQYF.